These 30 T cell receptor beta chains came from one sample sequenced in a study of OX40 agonist ivuxolimab in advanced cancers. The repertoire was sequenced with immunoSEQ multiplex PCR; TCRdb's copy has only in-frame clones and lacks some. Of 77,000 or so clones listed, around 90% are singletons. Sequences were derived from CD4+ or CD8+ T cells sorted from blood, sampled in a trial of the OX40 agonist ivuxolimab. The receptors derive from an adult with an advanced solid tumor such as melanoma, head and neck, liver or kidney cancer.

This clone was picked up one time. The rearrangement joins TRBV27 to TRBJ1-5; the match to TRBD1 covers 7 bases. CDR1 is MNHEY, CDR2 SMNVEV, per germline (reference sequence). V lost 6 bases, J lost 5 bases, and 7 bases stayed unmatched. This CDR3 region has 14 residues. For the CDR3, the DNA is TGTGCCAGCAGGGGGACAGATTTATATCAGCCCCAGCATTTT. Its translation: CASRGTDLYQPQHF.

The V call is TRBV6-1, the J call TRBJ1-2, with a tentative D call TRBD1 (5 bases). Between the trimmed V and J ends, which lost 9 bases and 6 bases, there was a span of 17 bases. The CDR3 totals 13 residues. Germline V gene lookup returns CDR1 MNHNS and CDR2 SASEGT. The chain's CDR3 is CASLAQGLDGYTF. The CDR3 region has the DNA TGTGCCAGTCTCGCTCAGGGTTTGGATGGCTACACCTTC.

J is TRBJ2-3 and V is TRBV4-1; D is undetermined. Germline CDR1 MGHRA, CDR2 YSYEKL. V lost 1 base, J lost 1 base, and 9 bases lay in between. This CDR3 spans 15 amino acids. The CDR3 spells CASSQGMQGTDTQYF. The CDR3 nucleotides read TGCGCCAGCAGCCAAGGTATGCAAGGCACAGATACGCAGTATTTT.

The chain combines TRBV19 with TRBJ2-2, with D possibly TRBD1 on 8 matching bases. The CDR3 totals 15 residues. V lost 4 bases to trimming and J lost 3 bases, with 12 bases between them. CDR1 is LNHDA, CDR2 SQIVND, per germline (reference sequence). The CDR3, as DNA: TGTGCCAGTAGTAGGACAGGGAGGGACACCGGGGAGCTGTTTTTT. This sequence encodes CASSRTGRDTGELFF. Filled out from reference TRBV19 and TRBJ2-2, the complete variable domain reads DGGITQSPKYLFRKEGQNVTLSCEQNLNHDAMYWYRQDPGQGLRLIYYSQIVNDFQKGDIAEGYSVSREKKESFPLTVTSAQKNPTAFYLCASSRTGRDTGELFFGEGSRLTVL.

This clone was seen only once. The chain recombines TRBV5-1 with TRBJ1-1; D not certain. Between the trimmed V and J ends, which lost 0 bases and 6 bases, there was a span of 12 bases. Germline V gene lookup returns CDR1 SGHRS and CDR2 YFSETQ. This CDR3 comprises 14 residues. The CDR3 DNA follows: TGCGCCAGCAGCTTGGGGGAAAGTGGGGCTGAAGCTTTCTTT. Its protein product is CASSLGESGAEAFF.

The J gene is TRBJ2-1, the V gene TRBV5-1; 13 nucleotides match TRBD2. This CDR3 spans 15 amino acids. Trimming at V came to 0 bases and at J to 9 bases, leaving 3 bases not matched to a gene. Germline values: CDR1 SGHRS, CDR2 YFSETQ. CDR3 amino acids: CASSLVLAGGGEQFF. DNA of the CDR3: TGCGCCAGCAGCTTGGTACTAGCGGGAGGGGGTGAGCAGTTCTTC.

The chain has TRBV2 and TRBJ1-2, with a possible D match to TRBD1 (5 bases). CDR1 SNHLY and CDR2 FYNNEI come from the germline V gene. V was cut by 5 bases and J by 7 bases, with 17 bases left in between. CDR3 length equals 14 residues. CDR3 residues: CASSPGRAAGGYTF. The DNA for the CDR3 is TGTGCCAGCAGTCCCGGCAGGGCGGCGGGTGGCTACACCTTC.

CDR3 in amino acids: CASSLVSTWYFKDTGELFF. For the CDR3, the DNA is TGTGCCAGCAGCTTAGTTAGTACTTGGTACTTCAAAGACACCGGGGAGCTGTTTTTT. The chain uses TRBV7-2 and TRBJ2-2; D is unclear. CDR1 and CDR2 from the germline V gene are SGHTA and FQGNSA. V was shortened by 1 base and J by 3 bases, with 21 bases between the two germline ends. CDR3 length equals 19 residues.

This rearrangement joins TRBV5-6 to TRBJ1-2; no reliable D call. This CDR3 has 11 amino acids. V was pared by 2 bases and J by 8 bases, with 7 bases between. Germline V lookup: CDR1 SGHDT, CDR2 YYEEEE. The CDR3, as DNA: TGTGCCAGCAGCTTAGTCGGGGGCTACACCTTC. Translating it yields CASSLVGGYTF.

The chain links TRBV11-2 to TRBJ2-5; a possible D gene is TRBD1 (6 bases). Trimming left V 2 bases short and J 5 bases short, with 15 bases between. The CDR3 consists of 15 residues. The germline gives CDR1 SGHAT, CDR2 FQNNGV. The CDR3 sequence is CASSLIITGIETQYF. In nucleotides, the CDR3 is TGTGCCAGCAGCTTAATAATCACAGGGATTGAGACCCAGTACTTC. The variable domain in full, completed from reference TRBV11-2 and TRBJ2-5, reads EAGVAQSPRYKIIEKRQSVAFWCNPISGHATLYWYQQILGQGPKLLIQFQNNGVVDDSQLPKDRFSAERLKGVDSTLKIQPAKLEDSAVYLCASSLIITGIETQYFGPGTRLLVL.

This chain uses TRBV19 with TRBJ2-2; D gene uncertain. Trimming pared 3 bases from V and 1 base from J, leaving 6 bases between. Germline CDR1 reads LNHDA; CDR2 reads SQIVND (reference sequence). The CDR3 spans 14 residues. The CDR3 DNA follows: TGTGCCAGTAGTATTCACGGGAACACCGGGGAGCTGTTTTTT. Translating it yields CASSIHGNTGELFF.

The gene calls are TRBV10-1 and TRBJ2-5; D uncertain. V was clipped by 6 bases and J by 0 bases, with 8 bases between them. This CDR3 spans 13 amino acids. Per the germline V gene, CDR1 is WNHNN and CDR2 is SYGVQD (reference sequence). As DNA, the CDR3 is TGCGCCAGCAGCCTGGGCTACCAAGAGACCCAGTACTTC. This translates into CASSLGYQETQYF.

A single count supports this clone. The chain couples TRBV7-9 to TRBJ2-1, with 13 bases that match TRBD2. CDR1 is SEHNR and CDR2 is FQNEAQ in the germline V gene (reference sequence). The CDR3 extends over 16 amino acids. The V segment lost 3 bases and the J segment 8 bases; nucleotides outside the gene matches: 7. CDR3: CASSFSLAGGPDEQFF. The CDR3 DNA reads as TGTGCCAGCAGCTTCTCACTAGCGGGAGGGCCCGATGAGCAGTTCTTC.

V and J are TRBV15 and TRBJ2-6; tentative D call: TRBD1 (6 bases). Per the germline V gene, CDR1 is LNHNV and CDR2 is YYDKDF (reference sequence). CDR3 size: 15 residues. V lost 5 bases to trimming and J lost 3 bases, with 11 bases between them. The CDR3 spells CATSRDKSGANVLTF. Written as DNA, the CDR3 is TGTGCCACCAGCCGGGACAAGAGTGGGGCCAACGTCCTGACTTTC.

The genes are TRBV19 and TRBJ1-1; weak D call: TRBD1 (5 bases). CDR1 and CDR2 from the germline V gene are LNHDA and SQIVND (reference sequence). CDR3 size: 11 residues. V was shortened by 4 bases and J by 11 bases, with 11 bases between the two germline ends. The CDR3 loop reads CASSTTKGAFF. DNA of the CDR3: TGTGCCAGTAGTACCACCAAGGGGGCTTTCTTT.

The chain is built from TRBV11-2 and TRBJ2-3; 9 bases match TRBD1. The CDR3 has 15 amino acids. Unmatched junction bases numbered 8, after V lost 6 bases and J lost 4 bases. Germline CDR1 SGHAT, CDR2 FQNNGV. The CDR3 bases are TGTGCCAGCAGTGGGGAGGGACAGGGCTCAGATACGCAGTATTTT. As protein: CASSGEGQGSDTQYF.

The chain couples TRBV27 to TRBJ1-6, with a tentative D call TRBD1 (5 bases). This CDR3 is 13 amino acids long. Trimming took 8 bases from V and 7 from J, leaving 12 bases between them. CDR1 MNHEY and CDR2 SMNVEV come from the germline V gene (reference sequence). CDR3 protein: CASSPGQNSPLHF. CDR3 in DNA: TGTGCCAGCTCACCGGGGCAAAATTCACCCCTCCACTTT.

The CDR3 nucleotides are TGTGCCAGCTCCAGGTATCTCTACGAGCAGTACTTC. It specifies CASSRYLYEQYF. V and J are TRBV2 and TRBJ2-7; the D is unclear. The CDR3 consists of 12 residues. Germline loops: CDR1 SNHLY, CDR2 FYNNEI. V was shortened by 8 bases and J by 3 bases, with 11 bases between the two germline ends.

V usage is TRBV18 and J usage is TRBJ2-7; either TRBD1 or TRBD2 may supply D (6 bases each). Germline assignment: CDR1 KGHSH and CDR2 LQKENI. CDR3 length: 16 amino acids. V lost 0 bases and J 3 bases, leaving 15 bases between the germline ends. The DNA of the CDR3 is TGTGCCAGCTCACCACCGGGGGGCGCGCTGGGCTACGAGCAGTACTTC. Protein: CASSPPGGALGYEQYF. Together with reference TRBV18 and TRBJ2-7, the CDR3 gives the full variable domain: NAGVMQNPRHLVRRRGQEARLRCSPMKGHSHVYWYRQLPEEGLKFMVYLQKENIIDESGMPKERFSAEFPKEGPSILRIQQVVRGDSAAYFCASSPPGGALGYEQYFGPGTRLTVT.

This chain uses TRBV11-3 with TRBJ2-7; unclear D gene. Per germline, CDR1 SGHNT and CDR2 YENEEA. Trimming shortened V by 5 bases and J by 6 bases, and 5 bases separated the two germline ends. This CDR3 spans 10 amino acids. In DNA, the CDR3 is TGTGCCAGCAGCCACGTCGAGCAGTACTTC. Protein: CASSHVEQYF.

The V gene is TRBV11-2, the J gene TRBJ2-1; D is undetermined. Trimming pared 1 base from V and 8 bases from J, leaving 3 bases between. Germline V gene data show CDR1 as SGHAT and CDR2 as FQNNGV. The CDR3 length is 11 residues. The CDR3 protein is CASSLGHEQFF. The CDR3 DNA sequence: TGTGCCAGCAGCTTAGGACATGAGCAGTTCTTC.

The chain recombines TRBV2 with TRBJ1-4, with TRBD1 identical over 10 bases. This CDR3 region has 15 residues. Germline CDR1 SNHLY, CDR2 FYNNEI. J was trimmed by 3 bases and V by 7 bases; bases with no gene match: 5. CDR3 residues: CASTDRGQANEKLFF. CDR3 bases: TGTGCCAGCACTGACAGGGGGCAGGCTAATGAAAAACTGTTTTTT.

The V gene is TRBV10-3, the J gene TRBJ1-1; weak D call: TRBD1 (5 bases). Germline V gene sequence: CDR1 ENHRY, CDR2 SYGVKD. V gave up 11 bases and J gave up 6 bases, with 13 bases separating them. The CDR3 is made up of 11 amino acids. The CDR3 DNA reads as TGTGCCGCCGGGGGTCAGTCTGAAGCTTTCTTT. Its protein product is CAAGGQSEAFF.

The rearrangement uses TRBV29-1 and TRBJ1-6; a possible D gene is TRBD1 (5 bases). The CDR3 is made up of 12 amino acids. Germline CDR1 is SQVTM and CDR2 is ANQGSEA. This chain's CDR3 is CRPCGDGSPLHF. CDR3 DNA: TGCAGACCGTGCGGGGACGGGTCACCCCTCCACTTT. The full variable domain, rest sourced from reference TRBV29-1 and TRBJ1-6, is SAVISQKPSRDICQRGTSLTIQCQVDSQVTMMFWYRQQPGQSLTLIATANQGSEATYESGFVIDKFPISRPNLTFSTLTVSNMSPEDSSIYLCRPCGDGSPLHFGNGTRLTVT.

The genes are TRBV28 and TRBJ2-4; tentatively, D is TRBD1 (6 bases). Germline-derived CDR1 and CDR2 are MDHEN and SYDVKM. The CDR3 is 15 residues long. V gave up 3 bases and J gave up 9 bases, with 18 bases separating them. This chain's CDR3 is CASSLAAGARGIQYF. The CDR3 DNA reads TGTGCCAGCAGTTTGGCGGCAGGGGCCCGAGGCATTCAGTACTTC.

The chain links TRBV28 to TRBJ2-5; 8 bases match TRBD1. CDR1 and CDR2 (germline): MDHEN, SYDVKM. This CDR3 has 12 residues. The ends lost 8 bases at V and 4 bases at J; junction bases unmatched: 3. Here the CDR3 DNA reads TGTGCCAGCGGAACAGGGGGAGAGACCCAGTACTTC. Translating it yields CASGTGGETQYF.

This sequence joins TRBV6-6 and TRBJ1-4; D possibly corresponds to TRBD1 (5 bases). The CDR3 totals 16 residues. In germline, CDR1 is MNHNY, CDR2 SVGAGI (reference sequence). Trimming shortened V by 6 bases and J by 8 bases, and 22 bases separated the two germline ends. The CDR3 loop is CASRPADLGGVEKLFF. Written as DNA, the CDR3 is TGTGCCAGCAGACCCGCGGATCTGGGGGGTGTGGAAAAACTGTTTTTT.

The genes are TRBV11-3 and TRBJ2-5; TRBD2 is a possible D gene (5 bases). The last part of the DNA fits TRBJ2-7 better; the J call may be wrong. The CDR3 runs 15 residues. Germline V gives CDR1 SGHNT, CDR2 YENEEA. The CDR3 is CASSLGLTGYYEQYF. CDR3 bases: TGTGCCAGCAGCTTAGGTTTGACGGGGTACTACGAGCAGTACTTC.

The chain carries TRBV19 and TRBJ2-1; possible D gene TRBD2, 6 bases. The CDR3 runs to 14 residues. Deletions cut 0 bases from V and 8 bases from J, with 11 bases between. The V gene's germline CDR1 is LNHDA and CDR2 SQIVND (reference sequence). DNA of the CDR3: TGTGCCAGTAGTATAGATAATCCGGGGGATGAGCAGTTCTTC. Its translation is CASSIDNPGDEQFF.

CDR3: CASSSHQGQGNIQYF. CDR3 nucleotides: TGTGCCAGCAGCTCTCACCAGGGACAGGGAAACATTCAGTACTTC. V usage is TRBV5-4 and J usage is TRBJ2-4; 9 bases line up with TRBD1. The germline V gene encodes CDR1 SGHNT and CDR2 YYREEE (reference sequence). V lost 3 bases and J lost 6; bases outside the gene matches: 7. CDR3 size: 15 residues.